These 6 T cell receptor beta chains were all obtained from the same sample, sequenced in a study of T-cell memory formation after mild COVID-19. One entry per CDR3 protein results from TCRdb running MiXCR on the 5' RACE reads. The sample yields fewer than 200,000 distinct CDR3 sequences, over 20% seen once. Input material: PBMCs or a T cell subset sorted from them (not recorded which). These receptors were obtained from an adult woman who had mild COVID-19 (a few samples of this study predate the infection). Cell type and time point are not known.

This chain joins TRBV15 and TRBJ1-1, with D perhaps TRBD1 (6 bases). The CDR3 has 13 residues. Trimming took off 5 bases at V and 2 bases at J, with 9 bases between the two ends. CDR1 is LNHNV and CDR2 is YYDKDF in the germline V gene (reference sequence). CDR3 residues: CATSLQGNTEAFF. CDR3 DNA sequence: TGTGCCACCAGCCTACAGGGAAACACTGAAGCTTTCTTT.

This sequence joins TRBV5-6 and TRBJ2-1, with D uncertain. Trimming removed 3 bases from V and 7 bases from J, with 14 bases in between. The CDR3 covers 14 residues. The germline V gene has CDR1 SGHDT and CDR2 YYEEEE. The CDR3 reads CASSSGQTENEQFF. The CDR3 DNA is TGTGCCAGCAGCTCCGGTCAAACAGAGAATGAGCAGTTCTTC.

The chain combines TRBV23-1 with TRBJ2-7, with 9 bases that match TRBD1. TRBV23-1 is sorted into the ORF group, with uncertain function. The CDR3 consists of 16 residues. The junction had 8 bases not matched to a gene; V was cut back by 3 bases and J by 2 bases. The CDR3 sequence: CASSQMGTGRAYEQYF. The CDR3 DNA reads TGCGCCAGCAGTCAGATGGGGACAGGGCGGGCCTACGAGCAGTACTTC.

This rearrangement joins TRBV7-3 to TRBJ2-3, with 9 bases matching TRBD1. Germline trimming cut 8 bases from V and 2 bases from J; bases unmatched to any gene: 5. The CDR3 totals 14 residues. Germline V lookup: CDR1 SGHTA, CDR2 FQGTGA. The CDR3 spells CASGQGYATDTQYF. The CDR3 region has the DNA TGTGCCAGCGGACAGGGGTATGCCACAGATACGCAGTATTTT.

CDR3 sequence (DNA): TGTGCCAGTAGTCCCGGGACAGGGTCTGGAAACACCATATATTTT. Protein sequence: CASSPGTGSGNTIYF. The J gene is TRBJ1-3, the V gene TRBV19; 9 nucleotides agree with TRBD1. CDR3 length equals 15 residues. The germline V gene encodes CDR1 LNHDA and CDR2 SQIVND (reference sequence). The trim removed 5 bases at V and 1 base at J, leaving 3 bases unmatched.

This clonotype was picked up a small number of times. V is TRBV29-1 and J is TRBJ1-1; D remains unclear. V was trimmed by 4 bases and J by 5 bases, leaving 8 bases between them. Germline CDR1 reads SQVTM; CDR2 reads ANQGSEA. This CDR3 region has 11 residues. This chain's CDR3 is CSVGLGTEAFF. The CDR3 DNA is TGCAGCGTTGGATTGGGGACTGAAGCTTTCTTT.